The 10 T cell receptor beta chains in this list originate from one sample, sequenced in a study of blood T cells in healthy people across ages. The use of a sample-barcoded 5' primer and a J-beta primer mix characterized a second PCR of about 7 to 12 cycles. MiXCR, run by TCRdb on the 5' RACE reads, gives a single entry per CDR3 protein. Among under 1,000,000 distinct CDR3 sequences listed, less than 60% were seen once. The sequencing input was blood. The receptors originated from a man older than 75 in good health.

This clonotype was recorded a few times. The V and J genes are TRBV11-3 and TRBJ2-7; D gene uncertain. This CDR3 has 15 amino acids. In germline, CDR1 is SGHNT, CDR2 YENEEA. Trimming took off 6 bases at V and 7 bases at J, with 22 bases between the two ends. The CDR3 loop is CASSPQGPNGNEQYF. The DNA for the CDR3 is TGTGCCAGCAGTCCCCAAGGTCCCAACGGCAATGAGCAGTACTTC. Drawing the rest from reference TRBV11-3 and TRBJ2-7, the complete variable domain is EAGVVQSPRYKIIEKKQPVAFWCNPISGHNTLYWYLQNLGQGPELLIRYENEEAVDDSQLPKDRFSAERLKGVDSTLKIQPAELGDSAVYLCASSPQGPNGNEQYFGPGTRLTVT.

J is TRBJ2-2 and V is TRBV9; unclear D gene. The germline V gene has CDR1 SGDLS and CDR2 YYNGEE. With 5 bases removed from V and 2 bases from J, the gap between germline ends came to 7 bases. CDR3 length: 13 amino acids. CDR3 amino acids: CASRFTNTGELFF. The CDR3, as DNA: TGTGCCAGCAGATTTACCAACACCGGGGAGCTGTTTTTT. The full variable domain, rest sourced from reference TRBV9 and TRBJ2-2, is DSGVTQTPKHLITATGQRVTLRCSPRSGDLSVYWYQQSLDQGLQFLIQYYNGEERAKGNILERFSAQQFPDLHSELNLSSLELGDSALYFCASRFTNTGELFFGEGSRLTVL.

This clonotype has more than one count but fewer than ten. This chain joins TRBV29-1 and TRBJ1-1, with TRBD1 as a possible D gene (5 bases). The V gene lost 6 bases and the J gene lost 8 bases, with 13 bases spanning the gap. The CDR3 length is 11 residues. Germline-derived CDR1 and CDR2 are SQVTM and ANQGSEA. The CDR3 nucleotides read TGCAGCGTCGGCCGAGGGGAGGAAGCTTTCTTT. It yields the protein CSVGRGEEAFF.

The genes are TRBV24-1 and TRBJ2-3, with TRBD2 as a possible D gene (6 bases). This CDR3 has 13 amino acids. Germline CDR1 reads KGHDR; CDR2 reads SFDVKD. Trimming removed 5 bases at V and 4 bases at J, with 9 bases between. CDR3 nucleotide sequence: TGTGCCACCAGTGGCGGGGCGGCAGATACGCAGTATTTT. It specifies CATSGGAADTQYF.

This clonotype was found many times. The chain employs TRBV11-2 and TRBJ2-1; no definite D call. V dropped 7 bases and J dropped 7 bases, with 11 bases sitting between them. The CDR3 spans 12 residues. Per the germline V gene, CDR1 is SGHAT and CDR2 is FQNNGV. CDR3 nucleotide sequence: TGTGCCAGCACCAATCTAGGGAATGAGCAGTTCTTC. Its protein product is CASTNLGNEQFF.

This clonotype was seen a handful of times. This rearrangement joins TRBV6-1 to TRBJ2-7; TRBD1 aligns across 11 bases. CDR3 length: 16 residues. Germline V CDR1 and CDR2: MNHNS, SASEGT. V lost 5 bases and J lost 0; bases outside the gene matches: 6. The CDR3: CASSTRDRGNSYEQYF. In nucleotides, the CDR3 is TGTGCCAGCAGTACGCGGGACAGGGGGAACTCCTACGAGCAGTACTTC.

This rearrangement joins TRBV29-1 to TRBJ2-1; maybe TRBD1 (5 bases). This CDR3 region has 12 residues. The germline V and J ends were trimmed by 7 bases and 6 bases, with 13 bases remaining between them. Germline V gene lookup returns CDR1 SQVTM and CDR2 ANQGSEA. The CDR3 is CSAVGHFNEQFF. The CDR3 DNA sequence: TGCAGCGCGGTGGGGCATTTCAATGAGCAGTTCTTC.

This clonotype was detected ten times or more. CDR3 protein: CSARDYNEQFF. CDR3 nucleotides: TGCAGTGCTAGGGACTACAATGAGCAGTTCTTC. V gene TRBV20-1 combines with J gene TRBJ2-1; D gene uncertain. V gave up 3 bases and J gave up 3 bases, with 3 bases separating them. CDR1 and CDR2 from the germline V gene are DFQATT and SNEGSKA (reference sequence). The CDR3 is 11 amino acids.

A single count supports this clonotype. The CDR3 sequence: CASSLTGGPDTQYF. The CDR3, as DNA: TGTGCCAGCAGCTTAACGGGAGGGCCAGATACGCAGTATTTT. The chain uses TRBV7-3 and TRBJ2-3; the match to TRBD2 covers 7 bases. Germline assignment: CDR1 SGHTA and CDR2 FQGTGA. V trimming: 0 bases; J trimming: 4 bases; junction bases outside the gene matches: 1. This CDR3 comprises 14 residues.

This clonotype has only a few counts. The DNA of the CDR3 is TGTAGTTCTAGCGGGAGCACAGATACGCAGTATTTT. It is translated as CSSSGSTDTQYF. The V call is TRBV19, the J call TRBJ2-3, with TRBD2 identical over 8 bases. Germline V CDR1 and CDR2: LNHDA, SQIVND (reference sequence). There are 12 residues in the CDR3.